This record looks at one T cell receptor beta chain sequence and its context. The data are from a study of cytomegalovirus exposure and HLA in healthy donors. Germline V gene data show CDR1 as SGHTA and CDR2 as FQGTGA. V lost 1 base to trimming and J lost 3 bases, with 12 bases between them. The CDR3 sequence is 15 residues long. The PCR employed 60 Vbeta primers together with 13 Jbeta primers. Here immunoSEQ multiplex PCR was the method, and the copy in TCRdb shows in-frame clones only, minus some. This table holds fewer than 200,000 clones, about 80% found once. V and J are TRBV7-3 and TRBJ1-1; D might be TRBD1 (5 bases). The receptor's source is a man aged 30 to 45 in good health and CMV-seronegative. The specimen was PBMCs. The CDR3 loop reads CASSLSAGGYTEAFF. The CDR3 DNA reads as TGTGCCAGCAGCTTAAGTGCCGGGGGGTACACTGAAGCTTTCTTT.